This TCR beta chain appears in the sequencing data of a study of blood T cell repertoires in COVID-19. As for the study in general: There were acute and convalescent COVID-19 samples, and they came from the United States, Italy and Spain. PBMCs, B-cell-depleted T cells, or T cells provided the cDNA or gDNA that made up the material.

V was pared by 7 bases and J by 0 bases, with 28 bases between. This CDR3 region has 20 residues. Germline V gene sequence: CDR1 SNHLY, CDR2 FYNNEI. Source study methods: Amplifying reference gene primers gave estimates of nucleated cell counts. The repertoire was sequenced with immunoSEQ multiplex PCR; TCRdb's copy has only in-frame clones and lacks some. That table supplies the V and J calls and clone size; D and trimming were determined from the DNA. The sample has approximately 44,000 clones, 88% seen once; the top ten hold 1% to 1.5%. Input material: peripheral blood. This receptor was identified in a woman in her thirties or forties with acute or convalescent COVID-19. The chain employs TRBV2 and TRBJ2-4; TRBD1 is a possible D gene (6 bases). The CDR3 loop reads CASTPTGRDGIARAKNIQYF. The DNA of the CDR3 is TGTGCCAGCACCCCGACAGGCCGGGACGGGATAGCGAGAGCCAAAAACATTCAGTACTTC.